These 14 T cell receptor beta chains were sequenced from one sample in a study of T cell changes during pregnancy in multiple sclerosis. The table came from immunoSEQ multiplex PCR; TCRdb's copy has only in-frame clones and leaves some out. The data show about 56,000 clones, 90% seen once. The sample here was peripheral blood, taken in the first trimester of pregnancy. These receptors all stem from a female donor in good health, enrolled as a control in a pregnancy study.

CDR3 DNA: TGTGCCACCAGCAGGGACCGTGGGACAGGCAATCAGCCCCAGCATTTT. Residues: CATSRDRGTGNQPQHF. The rearrangement uses TRBV15 and TRBJ1-5; the match to TRBD1 covers 7 bases. Germline lookup yields CDR1 LNHNV and CDR2 YYDKDF (reference sequence). The CDR3 length is 16 residues. V dropped 3 bases and J dropped 2; count of bases not matched to a gene: 7.

This chain joins TRBV6-5 and TRBJ2-3; TRBD2 agrees at 8 bases. V shed 6 bases, J shed 2 bases, and the junction held 1 base outside the gene matches. The CDR3 has 13 amino acids. Germline-derived CDR1 and CDR2 are MNHEY and SVGAGI. CDR3 amino acids: CASRTSVTDTQYF. CDR3 sequence (DNA): TGTGCCAGCAGGACTAGCGTCACAGATACGCAGTATTTT.

V usage is TRBV25-1 and J usage is TRBJ2-7; TRBD2 aligns across 8 bases. Germline V gives CDR1 MGHDK, CDR2 SYGVNS. This CDR3 has 16 residues. Germline trimming cut 3 bases from V and 6 bases from J; bases unmatched to any gene: 13. For the CDR3, the DNA is TGTGCCAGCAGTGATTATGCAACTAGCGGACTGGGCGAGCAGTACTTC. Its protein is CASSDYATSGLGEQYF.

The chain links TRBV18 to TRBJ1-3; 7 positions match TRBD1. With 3 bases clipped from V and 0 bases from J, the junction kept 5 bases outside the gene matches. Germline lookup yields CDR1 KGHSH and CDR2 LQKENI. The CDR3 loop spans 16 amino acids. The DNA of the CDR3 is TGTGCCAGCTCACCCAATGGGGACAGCTCTGGAAACACCATATATTTT. Translated: CASSPNGDSSGNTIYF.

V and J are TRBV28 and TRBJ1-2; TRBD1 matches at 7 bases. Trimming took 6 bases from V and 0 from J; bases not matched to a gene: 10. The germline V gene encodes CDR1 MDHEN and CDR2 SYDVKM. There are 16 residues in the CDR3. Here the CDR3 reads CASSPGDGTANYGYTF. CDR3 DNA: TGTGCCAGCAGCCCAGGGGACGGGACAGCTAACTATGGCTACACCTTC.

The rearrangement uses TRBV7-8 and TRBJ1-2; D gene ambiguous. Trimming left V 5 bases short and J 3 bases short, with 16 bases between. Germline V CDR1 and CDR2: SGHVS, FQNEAQ. The CDR3 loop spans 15 amino acids. CDR3 protein: CASSPRITPDYGYTF. The CDR3 DNA is TGTGCCAGCAGCCCGAGGATAACGCCGGACTATGGCTACACCTTC.

The CDR3: CAWSVSIRGTEAFF. The CDR3 coding sequence is TGTGCCTGGAGTGTATCTATTAGGGGAACTGAAGCTTTCTTT. This chain uses TRBV30 with TRBJ1-1; D perhaps matches TRBD1 (5 bases). There are 14 residues in the CDR3. Germline V gene sequence: CDR1 GTSNPN, CDR2 SVGIG (reference sequence). V was trimmed by 0 bases and J by 5 bases, leaving 13 bases between them. Full variable domain (remainder filled in from reference TRBV30 and TRBJ1-1): SQTIHQWPATLVQPVGSPLSLECTVEGTSNPNLYWYRQAAGRGLQLLFYSVGIGQISSEVPQNLSASRPQDRQFILSSKKLLLSDSGFYLCAWSVSIRGTEAFFGQGTRLTVV.

V usage is TRBV7-9 and J usage is TRBJ2-5, with D maybe TRBD2 (7 bases). Trimming stripped 4 bases from V and 5 bases from J, with 17 bases between. The germline gives CDR1 SEHNR, CDR2 FQNEAQ (reference sequence). This CDR3 contains 15 residues. In DNA form, the CDR3 reads TGTGCCAGCAGCTCCGGGGGGCTCCCGGGGGAGACCCAGTACTTC. Its protein is CASSSGGLPGETQYF.

CDR3 nucleotides: TGTGCCAGCAGCGGAGACAGGGGAGATCAGCCCCAGCATTTT. Its translation is CASSGDRGDQPQHF. The J gene is TRBJ1-5, the V gene TRBV9, with 8 nucleotides matching TRBD1. This CDR3 has 14 residues. Germline values: CDR1 SGDLS, CDR2 YYNGEE. The V gene end was trimmed by 3 bases and the J gene end by 5 bases; junction bases not matched to a gene: 4.

The chain combines TRBV28 with TRBJ2-7; D perhaps matches TRBD1 (6 bases). CDR3 length equals 12 residues. Per germline, CDR1 MDHEN and CDR2 SYDVKM. V was clipped by 2 bases and J by 8 bases, with 10 bases between them. CDR3 sequence (DNA): TGTGCCAGCAGTTTACCAGGGACAAAGCAGTACTTC. Protein: CASSLPGTKQYF.

J is TRBJ1-4 and V is TRBV7-9, with TRBD1 matching over 8 bases. V dropped 6 bases and J dropped 6; count of bases not matched to a gene: 9. Looked up from germline, CDR1 is SEHNR and CDR2 is FQNEAQ (reference sequence). The CDR3 extends over 15 amino acids. CDR3 sequence: CASSSRTGKDEKLFF. CDR3 in DNA: TGTGCCAGCAGTTCCCGGACAGGGAAGGATGAAAAACTGTTTTTT.

The chain has TRBV6-1 and TRBJ1-2; possible D gene TRBD1, 6 bases. Germline V gene sequence: CDR1 MNHNS, CDR2 SASEGT. V shed 5 bases and J shed 8 bases, with 18 bases lying between them. The CDR3 extends over 14 amino acids. The CDR3 DNA reads as TGTGCCAGCAGTAGAATGGACAGTGCCCCGGGCTACACCTTC. Its protein product is CASSRMDSAPGYTF.

This clone appeared a few times. V gene TRBV19 combines with J gene TRBJ2-2, with 9 bases lining up with TRBD2. V shed 3 bases and J 5 bases; nucleotides not matched to a gene: 10. Germline CDR1 is LNHDA and CDR2 is SQIVND (reference sequence). There are 17 residues in the CDR3. The CDR3 nucleotides read TGTGCCAGTAGTATGCTCCTAGCGGGATGGGGGACCGGGGAGCTGTTTTTT. Its protein is CASSMLLAGWGTGELFF.

V usage is TRBV6-5 and J usage is TRBJ1-1; unclear D gene. Per germline, CDR1 MNHEY and CDR2 SVGAGI. This CDR3 is built from 15 residues. Trimming removed 6 bases at V and 0 bases at J, with 14 bases between. CDR3 coding DNA: TGTGCCAGCAGAGTTAGTCGGGATATGAACACTGAAGCTTTCTTT. Translated: CASRVSRDMNTEAFF.